These 29 T cell receptor beta chains came from one sample sequenced in a study of T cell changes during pregnancy in multiple sclerosis. The data were produced by immunoSEQ multiplex PCR, yet TCRdb's version contains in-frame clones alone and is incomplete. The sample lists tens of thousands of clones, approximately 87% occurring once. The source material was CD8+ T cells from peripheral blood mononuclear cells, sampled before pregnancy. The receptors originated from a female donor with multiple sclerosis, enrolled in a pregnancy study.

V gene TRBV7-9 combines with J gene TRBJ1-1; a weak D match, TRBD1 (5 bases). The V gene lost 6 bases and the J gene lost 2 bases, with 13 bases spanning the gap. The CDR3 sequence is 14 residues long. CDR1 SEHNR and CDR2 FQNEAQ come from the germline V gene (reference sequence). CDR3 nucleotides: TGTGCCAGCAGGGCCGGGGGAGAAAACACTGAAGCTTTCTTT. It translates to CASRAGGENTEAFF.

This sequence joins TRBV21-1 and TRBJ1-3; TRBD1 reflects the table's D call only, with no check against the DNA. TRBV21-1 is a recognized pseudogene. The CDR3 length is 11 residues. The CDR3 nucleotides are TGTGCCGGGCGTTCTGGAAACACCATATATTTT. It is translated as CAGRSGNTIYF.

This chain joins TRBV4-1 and TRBJ2-1; TRBD1 matches at 7 bases. The V and J ends lost 2 bases and 2 bases, in that order; junction bases with no gene match: 3. The CDR3 loop spans 15 amino acids. The germline gives CDR1 MGHRA, CDR2 YSYEKL. The CDR3: CASSQSQGAYNEQFF. The CDR3 bases are TGCGCCAGCAGCCAAAGTCAGGGGGCCTACAATGAGCAGTTCTTC.

V is TRBV5-6 and J is TRBJ2-7, with TRBD1 matching 7 bases. The CDR3 contains 17 residues. V lost 2 bases, J lost 1 base, and 12 bases stayed unmatched. Germline V CDR1 and CDR2: SGHDT, YYEEEE. The CDR3: CASSFLSLGGLSYEQYF. Here the CDR3 DNA reads TGTGCCAGCAGCTTCCTCTCCCTAGGGGGCCTATCCTACGAGCAGTACTTC.

The CDR3 here is CASSPGTGGNQPQHF. The CDR3 region has the DNA TGTGCCAGCAGCCCCGGGACAGGGGGCAATCAGCCCCAGCATTTT. This sequence joins TRBV5-8 and TRBJ1-5, with 10 positions matching TRBD1. Germline lookup yields CDR1 SGHTS and CDR2 YDEGEE. The trim removed 4 bases at V and 2 bases at J, leaving 3 bases unmatched. The CDR3 totals 15 residues.

This sequence joins TRBV11-2 and TRBJ2-1; 7 bases are a match to TRBD2. Germline V CDR1 and CDR2: SGHAT, FQNNGV. V was clipped by 5 bases and J by 2 bases; unmatched bases: 9. The CDR3 has 16 residues. The CDR3 bases are TGTGCCAGCAGCCCCAAGAGCGGGGTCACCTACAATGAGCAGTTCTTC. Translated, it gives CASSPKSGVTYNEQFF.

The chain carries TRBV5-6 and TRBJ2-1, with 9 bases aligning to TRBD1. Trimming took 5 bases from V and 8 from J; bases not matched to a gene: 14. CDR3 length: 16 amino acids. Germline V lookup: CDR1 SGHDT, CDR2 YYEEEE. The DNA of the CDR3 is TGTGCCAGCAGGGGTCCGGGACAGGGAAGTTGGGATGAGCAGTTCTTC. This encodes CASRGPGQGSWDEQFF.

The chain is built from TRBV4-3 and TRBJ2-3, with D perhaps matching TRBD1 (7 bases). V was clipped by 3 bases and J by 6 bases, with 16 bases between them. There are 15 residues in the CDR3. CDR1 is LGHNA and CDR2 is YSLEER in the germline V gene. DNA of the CDR3: TGCGCCAGCAGCCAGGAGAGGAGGGGGCTTGATACGCAGTATTTT. Translating it yields CASSQERRGLDTQYF.

V usage is TRBV7-6 and J usage is TRBJ2-1; TRBD1 matches 7 bases. Unmatched junction bases numbered 0, after V lost 1 base and J lost 0 bases. The CDR3 sequence is 15 residues long. Germline V gene lookup returns CDR1 SGHVS and CDR2 FNYEAQ. The CDR3, as DNA: TGTGCCAGCAGCTTAGGACAGGGCTCCTACAATGAGCAGTTCTTC. It is translated as CASSLGQGSYNEQFF. Full variable domain (missing parts from reference TRBV7-6 and TRBJ2-1): GAGVSQSPRYKVTKRGQDVALRCDPISGHVSLYWYRQALGQGPEFLTYFNYEAQQDKSGLPNDRFSAERPEGSISTLTIQRTEQRDSAMYRCASSLGQGSYNEQFFGPGTRLTVL.

The chain uses TRBV29-1 and TRBJ1-2; tentative D call: TRBD1 (6 bases). The CDR3 is 12 amino acids. V gave up 0 bases and J gave up 8 bases, with 10 bases separating them. Germline CDR1 is SQVTM and CDR2 is ANQGSEA. CDR3 protein: CSVEDSGDGYTF. The CDR3 region has the DNA TGCAGCGTTGAAGATTCAGGGGACGGCTACACCTTC. Drawing the rest from reference TRBV29-1 and TRBJ1-2, the complete variable domain is SAVISQKPSRDICQRGTSLTIQCQVDSQVTMMFWYRQQPGQSLTLIATANQGSEATYESGFVIDKFPISRPNLTFSTLTVSNMSPEDSSIYLCSVEDSGDGYTFGSGTRLTVV.

This rearrangement joins TRBV9 to TRBJ2-2; tentatively, D is TRBD2 (6 bases). In germline, CDR1 is SGDLS, CDR2 YYNGEE. The CDR3 totals 15 residues. V gave up 5 bases and J gave up 6 bases, with 17 bases separating them. The CDR3 DNA is TGTGCCAGCAGGCGAAGTGGAGGGAGGTCCGGGGAGCTGTTTTTT. This encodes CASRRSGGRSGELFF.

The chain recombines TRBV7-6 with TRBJ2-3, with 12 bases fitting TRBD2. CDR1 is SGHVS and CDR2 is FNYEAQ in the germline V gene. V trimming: 2 bases; J trimming: 2 bases; junction bases outside the gene matches: 8. The length of the CDR3 is 18 residues. For the CDR3, the DNA is TGTGCCAGCAGCTTATACGTCCTAGCGGGAGGGAACACAGATACGCAGTATTTT. Translated, it gives CASSLYVLAGGNTDTQYF.

CDR3 in amino acids: CASSEEAGWETQYF. The CDR3 DNA reads as TGTGCCAGCAGTGAAGAAGCAGGGTGGGAGACCCAGTACTTC. The J gene is TRBJ2-5, the V gene TRBV6-1, with D maybe TRBD1 (5 bases). This CDR3 is built from 14 residues. Trimming pared 1 base from V and 5 bases from J, leaving 11 bases between. The V gene's germline CDR1 is MNHNS and CDR2 SASEGT.

This chain connects TRBV27 to TRBJ1-2, with 9 bases lining up with TRBD1. Germline V gene sequence: CDR1 MNHEY, CDR2 SMNVEV (reference sequence). After removal of 5 bases from V and 0 bases from J, the junction contained 7 bases not matched to a gene. The CDR3 totals 16 residues. In nucleotides, the CDR3 is TGTGCCAGCAGTCTAACAGGGGGCCTTACTAACTATGGCTACACCTTC. It translates to CASSLTGGLTNYGYTF.

The chain combines TRBV10-3 with TRBJ2-7, with TRBD2 as a possible D gene (6 bases). V lost 7 bases to trimming and J lost 0 bases, with 10 bases between them. The CDR3 contains 13 residues. The germline V gene encodes CDR1 ENHRY and CDR2 SYGVKD. The CDR3 sequence: CAITSDTSYEQYF. CDR3 nucleotide sequence: TGTGCCATCACTAGCGACACCTCCTACGAGCAGTACTTC.

The chain uses TRBV4-1 and TRBJ2-7; D might be TRBD2 (7 bases). The CDR3 covers 15 residues. Germline CDR1 and CDR2: MGHRA and YSYEKL. With 4 bases removed from V and 4 bases from J, the gap between germline ends came to 17 bases. DNA for the CDR3: TGCGCCAGCAGCCGTGAGCCGGGGGGCGGATACGAGCAGTACTTC. Encoded protein: CASSREPGGGYEQYF.

The rearrangement uses TRBV27 and TRBJ2-3; 11 bases align to TRBD2. This CDR3 has 15 amino acids. The germline CDR1 and CDR2 sequences are MNHEY and SMNVEV (reference sequence). Losses at the gene ends were 5 bases for V and 4 bases for J; bases not matched to a gene: 5. CDR3 in amino acids: CASSILAGVPDTQYF. The CDR3 DNA is TGTGCCAGCAGTATACTAGCGGGAGTTCCAGATACGCAGTATTTT.

The V call is TRBV9, the J call TRBJ2-3; a possible D gene is TRBD1 (5 bases). The ends were cut back, 4 bases at V and 6 bases at J, with 9 bases in the middle. CDR3 length: 12 amino acids. Germline V CDR1 and CDR2: SGDLS, YYNGEE. DNA of the CDR3: TGTGCCAGCAGCCCAGGGTATGATACGCAGTATTTT. Translation: CASSPGYDTQYF.

The chain carries TRBV5-1 and TRBJ1-1, with a weak D call TRBD1 (6 bases). Germline V gene data show CDR1 as SGHRS and CDR2 as YFSETQ. V was clipped by 1 base and J by 8 bases, with 12 bases between them. The CDR3 is 13 residues long. The CDR3 sequence is CASSLTGPREAFF. CDR3 sequence (DNA): TGCGCCAGCAGCTTGACAGGGCCCAGGGAAGCTTTCTTT. The full variable domain, its missing parts supplied by reference TRBV5-1 and TRBJ1-1, is KAGVTQTPRYLIKTRGQQVTLSCSPISGHRSVSWYQQTPGQGLQFLFEYFSETQRNKGNFPGRFSGRQFSNSRSEMNVSTLELGDSALYLCASSLTGPREAFFGQGTRLTVV.

This chain connects TRBV2 to TRBJ2-3; 8 nucleotides align to TRBD2. Germline V gives CDR1 SNHLY, CDR2 FYNNEI. There are 15 residues in the CDR3. With 1 base clipped from V and 5 bases from J, the junction kept 5 bases outside the gene matches. CDR3 sequence: CASSEGAGEVDTQYF. In DNA form, the CDR3 reads TGTGCCAGCAGTGAAGGAGCGGGAGAGGTAGATACGCAGTATTTT. The variable domain in full, completed from reference TRBV2 and TRBJ2-3, reads EPEVTQTPSHQVTQMGQEVILRCVPISNHLYFYWYRQILGQKVEFLVSFYNNEISEKSEIFDDQFSVERPDGSNFTLKIRSTKLEDSAMYFCASSEGAGEVDTQYFGPGTRLTVL.

The rearrangement uses TRBV27 and TRBJ1-1, with TRBD1 matching 8 bases. The CDR3 has 15 amino acids. CDR1 and CDR2 (germline): MNHEY, SMNVEV (reference sequence). V was clipped by 3 bases and J by 2 bases; unmatched bases: 5. CDR3 DNA: TGTGCCAGCAGTTTTGTTGGGACAGGCAACACTGAAGCTTTCTTT. Its translation is CASSFVGTGNTEAFF.

Here the CDR3 reads CASSPTDRSFDEQFF. The CDR3, as DNA: TGTGCCAGCAGCCCGACGGATAGGAGCTTCGATGAGCAGTTCTTC. This chain joins TRBV28 and TRBJ2-1; D ambiguous. The CDR3 extends over 15 amino acids. From germline, CDR1 is MDHEN and CDR2 SYDVKM. Trimming left V 6 bases short and J 8 bases short, with 20 bases between.

The V call is TRBV27, the J call TRBJ2-7; TRBD1 agrees at 10 bases. J lost 3 bases, V lost 8 bases, and 16 bases had no gene match. This CDR3 has 17 amino acids. Germline assignment: CDR1 MNHEY and CDR2 SMNVEV (reference sequence). DNA for the CDR3: TGTGCCAGCGGATCAACCCGCTCCGGGACAGGGGACTACGAGCAGTACTTC. This sequence encodes CASGSTRSGTGDYEQYF.

The rearrangement uses TRBV25-1 and TRBJ2-1, with TRBD2 matching over 13 bases. The V gene's germline CDR1 is MGHDK and CDR2 SYGVNS. Germline trimming cut 3 bases from V and 8 bases from J; bases unmatched to any gene: 7. The CDR3 runs 16 residues. The CDR3 sequence is CASSESRTSGSYEQFF. In DNA form, the CDR3 reads TGTGCCAGCAGTGAGTCCCGGACTAGCGGGAGTTATGAGCAGTTCTTC.

This rearrangement joins TRBV28 to TRBJ2-2; TRBD1 matches 8 bases. Germline trimming cut 7 bases from V and 0 bases from J; bases unmatched to any gene: 16. CDR1 and CDR2 (germline): MDHEN, SYDVKM. The CDR3 contains 19 residues. In DNA form, the CDR3 reads TGTGCCAGCACCCCCCCCCGGGACAGGTTAATCGCGAACACCGGGGAGCTGTTTTTT. It specifies CASTPPRDRLIANTGELFF.

The chain employs TRBV7-3 and TRBJ2-1, with a weak D call TRBD2 (6 bases). The CDR3 is 13 amino acids. Germline loops: CDR1 SGHTA, CDR2 FQGTGA. Trimming cost V 3 bases and J 9 bases, with 12 bases left between them. The CDR3 reads CASSFRDSGEQFF. CDR3 DNA: TGTGCCAGCAGCTTCCGGGACTCGGGTGAGCAGTTCTTC.

This clone was detected a few times. The rearrangement links TRBV28 to TRBJ1-5; 7 bases are a match to TRBD1. In germline, CDR1 is MDHEN, CDR2 SYDVKM. V lost 4 bases, J lost 0 bases, and 6 bases stayed unmatched. The CDR3 loop spans 16 amino acids. This chain's CDR3 is CASSSQTGFSNQPQHF. CDR3 nucleotides: TGTGCCAGCAGTTCACAGACAGGGTTTAGCAATCAGCCCCAGCATTTT.

The chain has TRBV4-3 and TRBJ1-4; 8 bases map to TRBD1. Trimming removed 2 bases from V and 7 bases from J; junction bases left unmatched: 3. Germline CDR1 LGHNA, CDR2 YSLEER. CDR3 size: 14 residues. This CDR3 is CASSQTGGGEKLFF. The CDR3 bases are TGCGCCAGCAGCCAAACAGGGGGGGGTGAAAAACTGTTTTTT.

The chain's CDR3 is CASSPPGLAGLNIQYF. CDR3 sequence (DNA): TGTGCCAGCAGCCCTCCTGGACTAGCGGGTTTAAACATTCAGTACTTC. The chain joins TRBV28 to TRBJ2-4, with 11 bases matching TRBD2. The CDR3 covers 16 residues. The J segment lost 6 bases and the V segment lost 6 bases, leaving 10 bases of the junction unmatched. Germline V gene sequence: CDR1 MDHEN, CDR2 SYDVKM.